Listed below are T cell receptor beta chains from one sample, sequenced in a study of immune cell composition in non-small cell lung cancer. Sequencing was performed with immunoSEQ multiplex PCR; in TCRdb, only in-frame clones are kept and a portion is missing. The sample shows thousands of clones, 65% to 70% of them seen only once. Sequenced material: lung tumor tissue. Receptors originate from a human donor with non-small cell lung cancer. CDR3s include the opening cysteine and the closing phenylalanine or tryptophan. The D gene is left open where the match is weak. Rows give clone size only sometimes, using once, few, many, or a class for an expanded clone.

>-|-|TRBV6-5|TRBJ1-3|15
CASSYSRRSGNTIYF
TGTGCCAGCAGTTACTCGAGGCGCTCTGGAAACACCATATATTTT
>-|-|TRBV11-3|TRBJ2-1|16
CASSQRQASSYNEQFF
TGTGCCAGCAGCCAGCGACAGGCGAGCTCCTACAATGAGCAGTTCTTC
>-|TRBD1|TRBV18|TRBJ1-5|14
CASSPTGVDQPQHF
TGTGCCAGCTCACCAACAGGGGTGGATCAGCCCCAGCATTTT
>-|-|TRBV19|TRBJ1-3|13
CASLRLPGNTIYF
TGTGCCAGCCTTCGACTGCCGGGAAACACCATATATTTT
>-|TRBD2|TRBV9|TRBJ2-7|14
CASSAGGLSYEQYF
TGTGCCAGCAGCGCGGGGGGGCTTTCCTACGAGCAGTACTTC
>few|TRBD1|TRBV10-3|TRBJ2-5|16
CAISEPGTGVQETQYF
TGTGCCATCAGTGAACCCGGGACAGGGGTTCAAGAGACCCAGTACTTC
>once|-|TRBV5-1|TRBJ2-3|15
CASSSGGGAQRTQYF
TGCGCCAGCAGCTCGGGTGGGGGGGCGCAGCGGACGCAGTATTTT
>few|-|TRBV18|TRBJ2-4|16
CASSPTSGVAKNIQYF
TGTGCCAGCTCACCGACTTCGGGGGTAGCCAAAAACATTCAGTACTTC
>-|TRBD1|TRBV2|TRBJ2-2|15
CASTSGQGLTGELFF
TGTGCCAGCACCTCCGGACAGGGCTTGACCGGGGAGCTGTTTTTT
>-|-|TRBV6-5|TRBJ1-3|16
CASSYDDSALGNTIYF
TGTGCCAGCAGTTACGACGACAGCGCACTTGGAAACACCATATATTTT
>few|-|TRBV11-2|TRBJ2-5|14
CASSPQGRGETQYF
TGTGCCAGCAGCCCCCAGGGGCGTGGAGAGACCCAGTACTTC
>once|-|TRBV6-5|TRBJ1-6|14
CASSIQPSQRALHF
TGTGCCAGCAGTATCCAACCAAGCCAACGGGCCCTCCACTTT
>-|TRBD2|TRBV7-2|TRBJ2-3|16
CASSLGAGGPVDTQYF
TGTGCCAGCAGCTTAGGAGCGGGAGGGCCGGTAGATACGCAGTATTTT
>-|-|TRBV7-9|TRBJ1-1|15
CASSLVRGASTEAFF
TGTGCCAGCAGCTTAGTCAGGGGAGCAAGCACTGAAGCTTTCTTT
>-|TRBD1|TRBV19|TRBJ2-2|17
CASSAPPGQVYTGELFF
TGTGCCAGTAGTGCGCCCCCCGGACAGGTCTACACCGGGGAGCTGTTTTTT
>-|TRBD2|TRBV5-1|TRBJ2-5|15
CASSVSGRGRETQYF
TGCGCCAGCAGCGTTAGCGGGAGGGGAAGAGAGACCCAGTACTTC
>-|-|TRBV19|TRBJ1-2|13
CASTQQGYYGYTF
TGTGCCAGTACTCAGCAGGGGTACTATGGCTACACCTTC
>-|TRBD1|TRBV7-2|TRBJ2-7|14
CASSSTGGGYEQYF
TGTGCCAGCAGTTCAACAGGGGGCGGATACGAGCAGTACTTC
>-|TRBD1|TRBV9|TRBJ1-5|15
CASSVGQGVWQPQHF
TGTGCCAGCAGCGTAGGCCAGGGGGTTTGGCAGCCCCAGCATTTT
>-|TRBD2|TRBV9|TRBJ2-7|14
CASSPGLADYEQYF
TGTGCCAGCAGCCCGGGACTAGCGGATTACGAGCAGTACTTC
>-|-|TRBV27|TRBJ2-1|16
CASMGLMAGSYNEQFF
TGTGCCAGCATGGGCCTTATGGCGGGTTCCTACAATGAGCAGTTCTTC
>-|-|TRBV6-5|TRBJ1-2|14
CASSGSGSHYGYTF
TGTGCCAGCAGTGGATCCGGGAGCCACTATGGCTACACCTTC
>medium-sized|-|TRBV5-4|TRBJ1-2|13
CASSLELNYGYTF
TGTGCCAGCAGCTTGGAACTTAACTATGGCTACACCTTC
>-|-|TRBV5-6|TRBJ2-7|14
CASSRGLGEYEQYF
TGTGCCAGCAGCCGGGGGTTAGGGGAGTACGAGCAGTACTTC
>-|TRBD1|TRBV27|TRBJ2-7|16
CASSLSVGDRAYEQYF
TGTGCCAGCAGTTTAAGTGTCGGAGACAGGGCGTACGAGCAGTACTTC
>few|-|TRBV27|TRBJ2-7|12
CASSVQGYEQYF
TGTGCCAGCAGTGTACAGGGCTACGAGCAGTACTTC
>once|TRBD1|TRBV5-1|TRBJ1-1|14
CASSPSGTGDEAFF
TGCGCCAGCAGCCCCTCCGGGACAGGGGATGAAGCTTTCTTT
>-|TRBD1|TRBV4-2|TRBJ2-2|15
CASSHHGQGAGELFF
TGTGCCAGCAGCCACCACGGACAGGGCGCCGGGGAGCTGTTTTTT
>-|-|TRBV10-3|TRBJ1-1|13
CAISESEGTEAFF
TGTGCCATCAGTGAGTCAGAGGGCACTGAAGCTTTCTTT
>few|-|TRBV6-5|TRBJ2-1|16
CASSYSFSPSYNEQFF
TGTGCCAGCAGTTACTCTTTCTCTCCCTCCTACAATGAGCAGTTCTTC
>-|-|TRBV7-9|TRBJ1-2|17
CASSSESGREGGYGYTF
TGTGCCAGCAGCTCAGAGTCCGGGCGGGAGGGTGGCTATGGCTACACCTTC
>-|-|TRBV18|TRBJ1-3|16
CASSPSGYDSGNTIYF
TGTGCCAGCTCACCATCAGGATACGACTCTGGAAACACCATATATTTT
>large|TRBD2|TRBV28|TRBJ2-1|16
CASSSRLAGVYNEQFF
TGTGCCAGCAGTTCCCGACTAGCGGGAGTTTACAATGAGCAGTTCTTC
>-|TRBD2|TRBV14|TRBJ2-1|16
CASSPGTSGPYNEQFF
TGTGCCAGCAGTCCCGGGACTAGCGGACCCTACAATGAGCAGTTCTTC
>-|-|TRBV6-1|TRBJ1-4|13
CASSAGNNEKLFF
TGTGCCAGCAGTGCGGGGAATAATGAAAAACTGTTTTTT
>-|-|TRBV6-6|TRBJ1-2|11
CASREQGRYTF
TGTGCCAGCAGAGAACAGGGCCGCTACACCTTC
>once|-|TRBV29-1|TRBJ1-4|13
CSGGDGFNEKLFF
TGCAGCGGGGGAGACGGATTTAATGAAAAACTGTTTTTT
>-|TRBD2|TRBV5-4|TRBJ2-7|15
CASSQWRGAAYEQYF
TGCGCCAGCAGCCAGTGGCGGGGGGCCGCCTACGAGCAGTACTTC
>-|-|TRBV19|TRBJ2-3|14
CASRHRSPGDTQYF
TGTGCCAGTAGGCACAGGTCCCCAGGGGATACGCAGTATTTT
>medium-sized|-|TRBV6-5|TRBJ2-7|13
CASRHRDSYEQYF
TGTGCCAGCCGTCACAGGGACTCCTACGAGCAGTACTTC
>-|-|TRBV5-1|TRBJ2-7|13
CASSLDYQYEQYF
TGCGCCAGCAGCTTGGATTACCAGTACGAGCAGTACTTC
>-|-|TRBV18|TRBJ1-4|17
CASSPLGGARTNEKLFF
TGTGCCAGCTCACCACTGGGCGGGGCCCGCACTAATGAAAAACTGTTTTTT
>once|-|TRBV6-4|TRBJ2-7|15
CASSDPIPDDYEQYF
TGTGCCAGCAGTGACCCAATCCCCGACGACTACGAGCAGTACTTC
>-|-|TRBV4-1|TRBJ2-2|14
CASSQVLRTGELFF
TGCGCCAGCAGCCAAGTATTGCGCACCGGGGAGCTGTTTTTT
>-|-|TRBV6-1|TRBJ2-7|11
CASTVPYEQYF
TGTGCCAGCACCGTCCCCTACGAGCAGTACTTC
>-|-|TRBV6-5|TRBJ1-5|15
CASSSLREGVQPQHF
TGTGCCAGCAGTTCGCTGAGAGAGGGAGTTCAGCCCCAGCATTTT
>-|TRBD2|TRBV4-3|TRBJ2-7|16
CASSQDQLAGGYEQYF
TGCGCCAGCAGCCAAGATCAACTAGCGGGTGGCTACGAGCAGTACTTC
>-|-|TRBV6-5|TRBJ2-7|11
CASSYHYEQYF
TGTGCCAGCAGTTACCATTACGAGCAGTACTTC
>-|TRBD1|TRBV5-4|TRBJ1-2|14
CASSKRQGPDGYTF
TGTGCCAGCAGCAAGAGACAGGGGCCCGATGGCTACACCTTC
>-|-|TRBV4-3|TRBJ2-1|16
CASSQELGGSYNEQFF
TGCGCCAGCAGCCAAGAGCTTGGCGGCTCCTACAATGAGCAGTTCTTC
>-|-|TRBV19|TRBJ2-3|14
CASSIGHGTDTQYF
TGTGCCAGTAGTATAGGGCATGGCACAGATACGCAGTATTTT